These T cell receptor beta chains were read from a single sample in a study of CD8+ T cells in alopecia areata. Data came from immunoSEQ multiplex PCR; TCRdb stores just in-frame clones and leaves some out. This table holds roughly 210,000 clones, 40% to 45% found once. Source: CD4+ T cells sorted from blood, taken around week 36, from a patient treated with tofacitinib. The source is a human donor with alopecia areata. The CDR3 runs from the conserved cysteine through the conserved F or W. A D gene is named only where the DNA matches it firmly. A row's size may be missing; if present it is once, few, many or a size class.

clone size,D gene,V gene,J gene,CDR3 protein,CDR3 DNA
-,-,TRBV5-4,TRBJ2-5,CASSSGSVGETQYF,TGTGCCAGCAGCTCAGGGTCGGTCGGAGAGACCCAGTACTTC
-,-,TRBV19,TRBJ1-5,CASSLGLEPQHF,TGTGCCAGTAGTTTGGGATTGGAGCCCCAGCATTTT
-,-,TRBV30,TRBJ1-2,CAWSTPRGSYGYTF,TGTGCCTGGAGTACCCCAAGGGGCTCCTATGGCTACACCTTC
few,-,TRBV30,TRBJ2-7,CAWSVGASFDEQYF,TGTGCCTGGAGTGTGGGGGCTAGTTTCGACGAGCAGTACTTC
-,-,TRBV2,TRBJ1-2,CASSDPRGNYGYTF,TGTGCCAGCAGCGACCCTCGGGGGAACTATGGCTACACCTTC
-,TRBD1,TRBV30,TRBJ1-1,CAWDRGGTEAFF,TGTGCCTGGGACAGGGGTGGCACTGAAGCTTTCTTT
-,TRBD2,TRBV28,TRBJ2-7,CASSFGGSINEQYF,TGTGCCAGCAGTTTCGGCGGGAGCATCAACGAGCAGTACTTC
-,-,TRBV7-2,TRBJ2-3,CASSFGQFTDTQYF,TGTGCCAGCAGCTTCGGACAGTTCACAGATACGCAGTATTTT
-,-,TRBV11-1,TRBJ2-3,CASSAQGEAQYF,TGTGCCAGCAGCGCTCAGGGGGAGGCGCAGTATTTT
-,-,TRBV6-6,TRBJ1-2,CASILNVGDYGYTF,TGTGCCAGCATCCTAAACGTGGGAGACTATGGCTACACCTTC
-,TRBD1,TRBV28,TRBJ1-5,CASSPRGTGGGNQPQHF,TGTGCCAGCAGTCCCCGCGGGACAGGGGGGGGCAATCAGCCCCAGCATTTT
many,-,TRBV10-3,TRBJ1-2,CAISESRESGYTF,TGTGCCATCAGTGAGTCGAGGGAGAGCGGCTACACCTTC
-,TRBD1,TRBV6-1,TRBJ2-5,CASMKNRGVETQYF,TGTGCCAGCATGAAAAACAGGGGGGTAGAGACCCAGTACTTC
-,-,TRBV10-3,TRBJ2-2,CAISESSANTGELFF,TGTGCCATCAGTGAGTCGTCGGCGAACACCGGGGAGCTGTTTTTT
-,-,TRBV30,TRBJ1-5,CAWSGGGGNQPQHF,TGTGCCTGGAGCGGGGGAGGGGGTAATCAGCCCCAGCATTTT
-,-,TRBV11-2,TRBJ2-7,CASSLLGGYSYEQYF,TGTGCCAGCAGCTTACTTGGAGGGTACTCCTACGAGCAGTACTTC
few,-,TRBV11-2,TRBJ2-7,CASSLHRVEQYF,TGTGCCAGCAGCCTACATCGGGTCGAGCAGTACTTC
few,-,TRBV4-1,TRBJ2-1,CASSQLLQSNEQFF,TGCGCCAGCAGCCAACTACTACAAAGCAATGAGCAGTTCTTC
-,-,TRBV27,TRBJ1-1,CASSSGPDRRGVVFF,TGTGCCAGCAGTTCTGGTCCGGACAGACGGGGCGTAGTTTTCTTT
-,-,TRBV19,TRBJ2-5,CASSPTRPQETQYF,TGTGCCAGTAGTCCGACACGACCCCAAGAGACCCAGTACTTC
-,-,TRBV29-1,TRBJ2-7,CSVRTVGRYEQYF,TGCAGCGTCCGGACAGTTGGACGCTACGAGCAGTACTTC
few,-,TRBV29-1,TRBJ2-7,CSVLRVGGEQYF,TGCAGCGTTTTAAGGGTTGGAGGAGAGCAGTACTTC
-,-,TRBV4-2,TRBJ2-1,CASSLLLSSYNEQFF,TGTGCCAGCAGCCTTCTCCTGAGCTCCTACAATGAGCAGTTCTTC
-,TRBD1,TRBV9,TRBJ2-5,CASSGQGWETQYF,TGTGCCAGCAGCGGACAGGGTTGGGAGACCCAGTACTTC
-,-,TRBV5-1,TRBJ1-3,CASSTAGTPGTGNTIYF,TGCGCCAGCAGCACCGCCGGGACCCCCGGGACTGGAAACACCATATATTTT
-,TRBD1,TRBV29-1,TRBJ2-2,CSVVTGVAGELFF,TGCAGCGTTGTGACAGGGGTAGCCGGGGAGCTGTTTTTT
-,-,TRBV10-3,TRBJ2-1,CAISGETEHYNKQFF,TGTGCCATCAGTGGCGAGACAGAACACTACAATAAGCAGTTCTTC
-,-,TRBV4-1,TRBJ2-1,CASSQPSWDEQFF,TGCGCCAGCAGCCAGCCCTCCTGGGATGAGCAGTTCTTC
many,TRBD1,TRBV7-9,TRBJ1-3,CASSLSTGVGNTIYF,TGTGCCAGCAGCTTATCGACAGGGGTTGGAAACACCATATATTTT
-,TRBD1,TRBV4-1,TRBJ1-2,CASSHARGNYGYTF,TGCGCCAGCAGCCATGCCAGGGGGAACTATGGCTACACCTTC
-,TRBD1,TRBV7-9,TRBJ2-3,CASSRTGASTDTQYF,TGTGCCAGCAGCCGCACAGGGGCGAGCACAGATACGCAGTATTTT
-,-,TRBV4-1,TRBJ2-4,CASSRQYVAKNIQYF,TGCGCCAGCAGCCGCCAATATGTGGCCAAAAACATTCAGTACTTC
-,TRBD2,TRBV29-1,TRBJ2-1,CSVAGGLAGGALNEQFF,TGCAGCGTTGCTGGGGGCCTAGCGGGAGGGGCTTTAAATGAGCAGTTCTTC
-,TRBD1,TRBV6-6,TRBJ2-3,CASSYGQGAADTQYF,TGTGCCAGCAGTTACGGACAGGGGGCGGCAGATACGCAGTATTTT
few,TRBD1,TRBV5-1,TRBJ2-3,CASSQGTADTQYF,TGCGCCAGCAGCCAGGGGACAGCAGATACGCAGTATTTT
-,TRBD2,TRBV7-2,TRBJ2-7,CASSLVGTSFEQYF,TGTGCCAGCAGCTTAGTAGGGACTAGTTTCGAGCAGTACTTC
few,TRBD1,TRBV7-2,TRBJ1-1,CASSFRTGGAVGTEAFF,TGTGCCAGCAGCTTCCGGACAGGGGGGGCTGTCGGCACTGAAGCTTTCTTT
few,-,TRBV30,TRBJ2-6,CAWIRRATGANVLTF,TGTGCCTGGATCCGGAGGGCTACTGGGGCCAACGTCCTGACTTTC
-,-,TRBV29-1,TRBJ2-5,CSVEEPGIAVPSETQYF,TGCAGCGTTGAAGAGCCCGGGATAGCGGTTCCCTCCGAGACCCAGTACTTC
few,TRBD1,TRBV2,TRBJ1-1,CASSYRQGGTEAFF,TGTGCCAGCAGTTATAGACAGGGGGGCACTGAAGCTTTCTTT
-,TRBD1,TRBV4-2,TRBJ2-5,CASSPPTGFGTQYF,TGTGCCAGCAGCCCCCCGACAGGGTTTGGGACCCAGTACTTC
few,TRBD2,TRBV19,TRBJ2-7,CASTKSGSGSYEQYF,TGTGCCAGTACTAAAAGCGGGAGCGGGTCCTACGAGCAGTACTTC
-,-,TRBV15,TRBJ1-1,CATSRDSAEAFF,TGTGCCACCAGCAGAGATTCGGCTGAAGCTTTCTTT
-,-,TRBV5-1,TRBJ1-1,CASSQLRENEAFF,TGCGCCAGCAGCCAACTCAGGGAAAATGAAGCTTTCTTT
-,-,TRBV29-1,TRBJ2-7,CSAFEHTYEQYF,TGCAGCGCCTTCGAGCATACCTACGAGCAGTACTTC